Listed below are T cell receptor beta chains from one sample, sequenced in a study of cytomegalovirus exposure and HLA in healthy donors. This table comes from immunoSEQ multiplex PCR, and its TCRdb copy is limited to in-frame clones, with some not included. The repertoire holds around 100,000 clones, 65% to 80% seen once, with over 4% in the top ten. Sequencing was carried out using PBMCs. These receptors all come from a man in his thirties or forties in good health and CMV-seropositive. Each CDR3 is given with its conserved first and last residue. D genes are given only for firm matches. A row's size may be missing; if present it is once, few, many or a size class.

TRBV6-4	TRBD2	-	TRBJ2-3	TGTGCCAGCAGTGACGGGACTAGCGGGGGGCCCACAGATACGCAGTATTTT	CASSDGTSGGPTDTQYF
TRBV6-5	-	once	TRBJ1-1	TGTGCCAGCAGTTACTCCCCGAACAGGCCTACTGAAGCTTTCTTT	CASSYSPNRPTEAFF
TRBV6-5	-	-	TRBJ2-7	TGTGCCAGCAGTCCCACAAGCTACGAGCAGTACTTC	CASSPTSYEQYF
TRBV5-1	TRBD1	-	TRBJ1-3	TGCGCCAGCAGCTCACAGGGGGGGACTGGAAACACCATATATTTT	CASSSQGGTGNTIYF
TRBV11-2	-	-	TRBJ1-2	TGTGCCAGCAGCTCATTTCGACATCTGGGCGGCTACACCTTC	CASSSFRHLGGYTF
TRBV5-6	TRBD2	-	TRBJ2-1	TGTGCCAGCAGCCGGGGAGGGTACAATGAGCAGTTCTTC	CASSRGGYNEQFF
TRBV5-1	-	-	TRBJ1-5	TGCGCCAGCAGCTTGGGAGGGAATAGCAATCAGCCCCAGCATTTT	CASSLGGNSNQPQHF
TRBV4-3	-	-	TRBJ1-5	TGCGCCAGCAGCCCCTCGGGGGGGCTGAATCAGCCCCAGCATTTT	CASSPSGGLNQPQHF
TRBV5-6	TRBD1	-	TRBJ2-1	TGTGCCAGCATCGAGGGGCAGGGGGTCCCCAATGAGCAGTTCTTC	CASIEGQGVPNEQFF
TRBV7-9	TRBD1	-	TRBJ2-4	TGTGCCAGCAGCCGATTGGACAGGGTTCTTTTGGACATTCAGTACTTC	CASSRLDRVLLDIQYF
TRBV7-9	-	-	TRBJ2-6	TGTGCCAGCAGCTTGGCTGGTTTTCCTGGGGCCAACGTCCTGACTTTC	CASSLAGFPGANVLTF
TRBV18	TRBD1	-	TRBJ1-6	TGTGCCAGCTCACCGATGGACAGGGCTCGAAATTCGCCCCTCCACTTT	CASSPMDRARNSPLHF
TRBV7-9	TRBD1	-	TRBJ1-3	TGTGCCAGCAGCTCCGGGACAGGGGGCCCTGGAAACACCATATATTTT	CASSSGTGGPGNTIYF
TRBV7-2	-	-	TRBJ2-7	TGTGCCAGCAGCCGGGACACACTAACCTACGAGCAGTACTTC	CASSRDTLTYEQYF
TRBV18	-	-	TRBJ2-5	TGTGCCAGCTCACCAATCATGTTCCCTATATCCGGTTCCCAGTACTTC	CASSPIMFPISGSQYF
TRBV28	TRBD2	-	TRBJ2-1	TGTGCCAGCAGTCCCCTCGGTAGCGGGCGTTCGAATGAGCAGTTCTTC	CASSPLGSGRSNEQFF
TRBV4-1	-	-	TRBJ2-7	TGCGCCAGCAGCCAAGATCCCAGGGGCCACGAGCAGTACTTC	CASSQDPRGHEQYF
TRBV7-9	TRBD1	few	TRBJ1-4	TGTGCCAGCAGACAGGGGGCGACTAATGAAAAACTGTTTTTT	CASRQGATNEKLFF
TRBV5-6	TRBD2	-	TRBJ2-5	TGTGCCAGCAGCTCGGGGGGTCTCCAAGAGACCCAGTACTTC	CASSSGGLQETQYF
TRBV4-3	TRBD2	-	TRBJ2-7	TGCGCCAGCAGCCAAGAATGGGCAGTTAGCGGGGGAGTTTACGAGCAGTACTTC	CASSQEWAVSGGVYEQYF
TRBV23-1	TRBD2	-	TRBJ2-7	TGCGCCAGCACCTCGGGGGGGTCCTACGAGCAGTACTTC	CASTSGGSYEQYF
TRBV5-6	TRBD1	-	TRBJ2-7	TGTGCCAGCAGCCCCGAGGGGGCAGGTCGCTACGAGCAGTACTTC	CASSPEGAGRYEQYF
TRBV4-2	TRBD1	few	TRBJ1-4	TGTGCCAGCAGCCAGACAACAGGGGTGTTTGGTGAAAAACTGTTTTTT	CASSQTTGVFGEKLFF
TRBV10-1	TRBD2	-	TRBJ2-1	TGCGCCAGCAGTCTAACTAGCGGGGGGTCCTACAATGAGCAGTTCTTC	CASSLTSGGSYNEQFF
TRBV5-6	-	-	TRBJ2-7	TGTGCCAGCAGCACCGGGACACGAGGAGAGCAGTACTTC	CASSTGTRGEQYF
TRBV7-9	-	-	TRBJ1-1	TGTGCCAGCAGCTTCCCCACTACAGGGTGGGACACTGAAGCTTTCTTT	CASSFPTTGWDTEAFF
TRBV5-1	-	-	TRBJ1-5	TGCGCCAGCAGCTTGGATGGGGCGCATCAGCCCCAGCATTTT	CASSLDGAHQPQHF
TRBV10-1	-	-	TRBJ1-3	TGCGCCAGCAGTGGAGGCTCTGGAAACACCATATATTTT	CASSGGSGNTIYF
TRBV30	TRBD1	-	TRBJ1-6	TGTGCCTGGTCGGACAGGGGACATAATTCACCCCTCCACTTT	CAWSDRGHNSPLHF
TRBV4-1	-	-	TRBJ2-5	TGCGCCAGCAGCCTGTATGACAGTGCCATAGAGACCCAGTACTTC	CASSLYDSAIETQYF
TRBV7-2	-	-	TRBJ1-2	TGTGCCAGCAGCTTAGAGAGTCCAGGGCTGCACTATGGCTACACCTTC	CASSLESPGLHYGYTF
TRBV7-9	TRBD1	many	TRBJ2-2	TGTGCCAGCAGGTTCGACAGGGCCACCGGGGAGCTGTTTTTT	CASRFDRATGELFF
TRBV7-9	-	-	TRBJ1-2	TGTGCCAGCAGCTTATACAGGGCCCACCCCTATGGCTACACCTTC	CASSLYRAHPYGYTF
TRBV5-5	-	-	TRBJ2-7	TGTGCCAGCACCACGGGGGCCTACGAGCAGTACTTC	CASTTGAYEQYF
TRBV5-6	TRBD1	-	TRBJ1-1	TGTGCCAGCAGCTTAAGACAGGGGGTGATGAACACTGAAGCTTTCTTT	CASSLRQGVMNTEAFF
TRBV2	TRBD2	-	TRBJ2-3	TGTGCCAGCAGTGAAAAGGGACTAGCGGGTTTCACAGATACGCAGTATTTT	CASSEKGLAGFTDTQYF
TRBV5-1	TRBD1	-	TRBJ1-3	TGCGCCAGCAGCTTGGCGGGACAGGGGGGAAACACCATATATTTT	CASSLAGQGGNTIYF
TRBV4-2	TRBD2	-	TRBJ2-3	TGTGCCAGCAGCCAAGTAGGTGTAGCGGGAGATACCTCCAGCACAGATACGCAGTATTTT	CASSQVGVAGDTSSTDTQYF
TRBV7-9	TRBD1	-	TRBJ2-7	TGTGCCAGCACGCCGGGACAGGGAGGTATCTACGAGCAGTACTTC	CASTPGQGGIYEQYF
TRBV7-2	-	-	TRBJ1-4	TGTGCCAGCAGCTTAGTACAGGGCTCTAATGAAAAACTGTTTTTT	CASSLVQGSNEKLFF
TRBV30	-	-	TRBJ2-7	TGTGCCGGGACCAAGACAGGTGTCTACGAGCAGTACTTC	CAGTKTGVYEQYF
TRBV6-6	-	few	TRBJ1-3	TGTGCCAGCAGTTACTCGATGGTTGTTCTTCGAGGCACCATATATTTT	CASSYSMVVLRGTIYF
TRBV5-1	TRBD2	once	TRBJ2-3	TGCGCCAGCAGCTTGGGACTAGCGGTCACAGATACGCAGTATTTT	CASSLGLAVTDTQYF
TRBV5-1	-	-	TRBJ2-7	TGCGCCAGCAGCTTGGAAGGGGCGAGCTACGAGCAGTACTTC	CASSLEGASYEQYF
TRBV6-1	-	-	TRBJ1-3	TGTGCCAGCAGTGAACAGGGTACTGGAAACACCATATATTTT	CASSEQGTGNTIYF
TRBV5-1	-	-	TRBJ1-2	TGCGCCAGCAGCCCCGGACACTTAAGGGACTCTAACTATGGCTACACCTTC	CASSPGHLRDSNYGYTF
TRBV4-2	-	-	TRBJ1-2	TGTGCCAGCAGCCAAGGGGGCAGTCGGTATGGCTACACCTTC	CASSQGGSRYGYTF
TRBV6-4	TRBD2	-	TRBJ2-3	TGTGCCAGCAGTGACGGGACTAGCCCTACAGATACGCAGTATTTT	CASSDGTSPTDTQYF
TRBV4-2	TRBD1	-	TRBJ1-2	TGTGCCAGCAGCCAAGTAACAGGGGGACGTGGCTACACCTTC	CASSQVTGGRGYTF
TRBV7-9	-	once	TRBJ1-1	TGTGCCAGCAGCGTACAGGGTGCCACTGAAGCTTTCTTT	CASSVQGATEAFF
TRBV19	-	-	TRBJ1-2	TGTGCCAGTAACCCCCGGGGTAACTATGGCTACACCTTC	CASNPRGNYGYTF
TRBV9	TRBD1	-	TRBJ1-2	TGTGCCAGCAGCGGGACAGGGGGCCTCTATGGCTACACCTTC	CASSGTGGLYGYTF
TRBV5-6	-	-	TRBJ2-1	TGTGCCTCCTGCGGGGTATACAATGAGCAGTTCTTC	CASCGVYNEQFF
TRBV28	TRBD2	-	TRBJ2-3	TGTGCCAGCAGAGGGACTAGCGGATTGTATACGCAGTATTTT	CASRGTSGLYTQYF